This TCR beta chain derives from a study of T cell clonotyping in hematopoietic cell transplantation. Study-level background: Recipient samples before transplant were obtained post-cytoreduction.

Libraries were prepared by immunoSEQ multiplex PCR; TCRdb keeps only in-frame clonotypes and omits some of them. The sample lists approximately 25,000 clones; 65% to 90% were seen once. Regarding time point: recipient sample about 28 days before transplant, after cytoreduction. Samples: about 28 days before transplant, then days 30, 100 and 180 after. The origin of this receptor is a woman aged 55-69 years with acute myeloid leukemia. Some clones in this sample may be carry-over from other donors' samples. Sequenced here: peripheral blood mononuclear cells, sampled before stem cell transplant.

The CDR3 nucleotides are TGTGCCAGCAGGGGAGCGGGAGGCGGAGAGACCCAGTACTTC. Its translation: CASRGAGGGETQYF. V and J are TRBV7-9 and TRBJ2-5; TRBD2 agrees at 9 bases. Per the germline V gene, CDR1 is SEHNR and CDR2 is FQNEAQ (reference sequence). The CDR3 contains 14 residues. With V trimmed by 6 bases and J by 4 bases, 6 bases remained unmatched.